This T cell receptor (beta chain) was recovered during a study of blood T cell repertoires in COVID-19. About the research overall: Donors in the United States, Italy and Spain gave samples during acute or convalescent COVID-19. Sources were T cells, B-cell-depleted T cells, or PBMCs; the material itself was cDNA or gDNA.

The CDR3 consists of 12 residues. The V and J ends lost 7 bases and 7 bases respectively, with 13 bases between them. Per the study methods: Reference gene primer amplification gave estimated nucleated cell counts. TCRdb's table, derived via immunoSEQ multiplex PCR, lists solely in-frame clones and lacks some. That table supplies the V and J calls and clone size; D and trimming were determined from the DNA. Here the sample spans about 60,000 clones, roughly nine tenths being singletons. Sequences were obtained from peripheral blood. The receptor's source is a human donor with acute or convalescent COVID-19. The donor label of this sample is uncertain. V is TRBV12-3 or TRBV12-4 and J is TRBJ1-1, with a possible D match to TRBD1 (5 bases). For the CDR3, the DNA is TGTGCCAGCATCAAGGGGCGTAGTGAAGCTTTCTTT. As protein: CASIKGRSEAFF.